A single T cell receptor (beta chain) is shown here with its context. This sample stems from a study of blood T cell repertoires in COVID-19. The overall study: Acute and convalescent COVID-19 samples came from the United States, Italy and Spain. T cells, B-cell-depleted T cells, or PBMCs supplied cDNA or gDNA.

Authors' analysis steps: Amplification of reference gene primers provided the estimated nucleated cell counts. Produced via immunoSEQ multiplex PCR; TCRdb's table is partial and in-frame only. Clonal size and the V and J genes are those of that table, whereas D and trimming came from the DNA. The sample has about 72,000 clones, approximately 90% seen once. Per the germline V gene, CDR1 is MNHEY and CDR2 is SVGEGT. The V and J ends lost 6 bases and 2 bases, in that order; junction bases with no gene match: 4. This CDR3 contains 17 residues. The clonotype originates from an older woman with active COVID-19. This rearrangement joins TRBV6-2 or TRBV6-3 to TRBJ2-4; 16 nucleotides align to TRBD2. Sequenced input: peripheral blood. The CDR3 bases are TGTGCCAGCAGCCGGGGACTAGCGGGAGGGTCCAAAAACATTCAGTACTTC. Its protein product is CASSRGLAGGSKNIQYF.